This T cell receptor beta chain came from a study of CD8 T cells in ankylosing spondylitis. This clonotype was detected only a few times. Its antigen is unidentified. Quantitative molecular-barcoded 5'-RACE generated the TCR beta libraries. MiXCR, run by TCRdb on the 5' RACE reads, gives a single entry per CDR3 protein. The profile shows under 150,000 distinct CDR3 sequences, roughly 9% of them singletons. Study results and limitations: The authors reported significant enrichment of disease-linked clones in matched ankylosing spondylitis synovial fluid. Disease-linked clones proved CD8+ and comparatively uncommon in peripheral blood.

V dropped 6 bases and J dropped 7; count of bases not matched to a gene: 8. Germline V gene lookup returns CDR1 LGHNA and CDR2 YNFKEQ. This CDR3 spans 15 amino acids. The chain is built from TRBV4-2 and TRBJ1-6; 8 bases are a match to TRBD1. The sample taken for sequencing was blood, either unsorted or a sorted T cell fraction (not recorded which). The TCR originated in a male donor with ankylosing spondylitis or in good health (not recorded which). As DNA, the CDR3 is TGTGCCAGCAGACCAGGACAGGGTAGAAATTCACCCCTCCACTTT. It codes for CASRPGQGRNSPLHF.